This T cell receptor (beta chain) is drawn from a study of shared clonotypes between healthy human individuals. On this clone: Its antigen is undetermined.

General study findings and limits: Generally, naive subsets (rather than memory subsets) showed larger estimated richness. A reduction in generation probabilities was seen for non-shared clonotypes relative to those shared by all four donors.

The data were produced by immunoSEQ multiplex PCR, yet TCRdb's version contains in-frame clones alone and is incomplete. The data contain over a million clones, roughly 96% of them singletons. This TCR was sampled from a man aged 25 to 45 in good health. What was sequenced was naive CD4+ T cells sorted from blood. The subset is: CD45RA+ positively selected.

The CDR3 DNA sequence: TGTGCCAGCAGTCTAAGGGCCAAAAAAGCGATGACGGGGTACAATGAGCAGTTCTTC. Translation: CASSLRAKKAMTGYNEQFF. V usage is TRBV27 and J usage is TRBJ2-1, with D maybe TRBD2 (5 bases). This CDR3 contains 19 residues. The germline V gene encodes CDR1 MNHEY and CDR2 SMNVEV (reference sequence). V lost 5 bases and J 4 bases, leaving 27 bases between the germline ends.